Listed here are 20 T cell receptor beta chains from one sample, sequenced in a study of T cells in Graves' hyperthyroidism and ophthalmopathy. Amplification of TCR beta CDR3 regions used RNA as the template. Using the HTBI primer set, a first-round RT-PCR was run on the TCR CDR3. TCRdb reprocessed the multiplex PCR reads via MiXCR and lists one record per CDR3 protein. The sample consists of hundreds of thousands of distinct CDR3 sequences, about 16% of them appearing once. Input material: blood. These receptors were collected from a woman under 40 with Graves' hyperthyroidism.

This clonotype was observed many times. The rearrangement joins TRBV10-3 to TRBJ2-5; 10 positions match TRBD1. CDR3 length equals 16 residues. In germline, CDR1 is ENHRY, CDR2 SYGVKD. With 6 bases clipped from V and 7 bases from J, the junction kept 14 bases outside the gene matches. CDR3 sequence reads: CAISSDRGRPQGTQYF. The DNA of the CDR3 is TGTGCCATCAGCTCAGACAGGGGGCGGCCCCAGGGGACCCAGTACTTC.

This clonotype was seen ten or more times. The CDR3 reads CATRPGRLSDTQYF. In DNA, the CDR3 is TGTGCCACCCGCCCCGGGAGGTTGTCAGATACGCAGTATTTT. The chain is built from TRBV27 and TRBJ2-3; TRBD2 agrees at 7 bases. Looked up from germline, CDR1 is MNHEY and CDR2 is SMNVEV (reference sequence). With 10 bases clipped from V and 4 bases from J, the junction kept 11 bases outside the gene matches. CDR3 length: 14 amino acids.

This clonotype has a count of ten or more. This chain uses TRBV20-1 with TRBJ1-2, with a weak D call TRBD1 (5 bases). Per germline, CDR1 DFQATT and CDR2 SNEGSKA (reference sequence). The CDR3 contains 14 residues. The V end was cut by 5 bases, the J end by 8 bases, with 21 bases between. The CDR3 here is CSAQNTGGMWGYTF. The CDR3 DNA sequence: TGCAGTGCTCAAAACACGGGGGGGATGTGGGGCTACACCTTC.

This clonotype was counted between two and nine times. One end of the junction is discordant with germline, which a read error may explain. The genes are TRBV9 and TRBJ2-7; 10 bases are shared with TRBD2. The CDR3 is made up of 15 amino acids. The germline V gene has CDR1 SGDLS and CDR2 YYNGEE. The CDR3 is CASSPGPSGSYEQYF. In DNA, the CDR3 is TGTGCCAGCAGCCCCGGCCCTAGCGGGAGTTACGAGCAATACTTC. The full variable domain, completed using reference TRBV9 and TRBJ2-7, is DSGVTQTPKHLITATGQRVTLRCSPRSGDLSVYWYQQSLDQGLQFLIQYYNGEERAKGNILERFSAQQFPDLHSELNLSSLELGDSALYFCASSPGPSGSYEQYFGPGTRLTVT.

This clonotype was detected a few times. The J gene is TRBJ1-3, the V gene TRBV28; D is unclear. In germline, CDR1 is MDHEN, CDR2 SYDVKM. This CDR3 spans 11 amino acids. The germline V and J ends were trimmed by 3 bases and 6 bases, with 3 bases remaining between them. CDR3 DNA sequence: TGTGCCAGCAGTTTTCTAAACACCATATATTTT. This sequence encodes CASSFLNTIYF.

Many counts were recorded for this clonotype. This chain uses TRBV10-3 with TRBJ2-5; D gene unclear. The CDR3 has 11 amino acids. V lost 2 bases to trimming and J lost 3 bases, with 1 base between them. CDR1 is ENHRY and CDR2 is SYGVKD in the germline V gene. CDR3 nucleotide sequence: TGTGCCATCAGTGAGGAAGAGACCCAGTACTTC. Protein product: CAISEEETQYF.

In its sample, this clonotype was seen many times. CDR3 in DNA: TGTGCCACCAGTCTAGCGGGTGGGGAGACCCAGTACTTC. It is translated as CATSLAGGETQYF. V and J are TRBV24-1 and TRBJ2-5; 8 bases map to TRBD2. The J segment lost 5 bases and the V segment lost 6 bases, leaving 4 bases of the junction unmatched. This CDR3 region has 13 residues. Germline V lookup: CDR1 KGHDR, CDR2 SFDVKD.

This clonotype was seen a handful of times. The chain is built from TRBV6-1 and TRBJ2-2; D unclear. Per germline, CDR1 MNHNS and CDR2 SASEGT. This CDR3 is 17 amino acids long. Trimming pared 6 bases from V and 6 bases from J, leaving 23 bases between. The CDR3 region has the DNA TGTGCCAGCAGCCGAACGGGTGGTCCCATTGGAGCCGGGGAGCTGTTTTTT. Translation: CASSRTGGPIGAGELFF.

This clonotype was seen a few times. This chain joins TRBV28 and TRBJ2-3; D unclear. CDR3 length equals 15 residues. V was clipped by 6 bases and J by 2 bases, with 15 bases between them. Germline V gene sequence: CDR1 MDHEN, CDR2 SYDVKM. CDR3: CASRTGDLDTDTQYF. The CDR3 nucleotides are TGTGCCAGCAGGACGGGCGATCTTGACACAGATACGCAGTATTTT.

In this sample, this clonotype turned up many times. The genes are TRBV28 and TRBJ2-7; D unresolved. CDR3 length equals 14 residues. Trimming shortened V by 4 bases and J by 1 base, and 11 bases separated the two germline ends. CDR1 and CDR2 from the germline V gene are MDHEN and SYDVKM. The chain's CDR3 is CASSSRTLSYEQYF. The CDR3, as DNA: TGTGCCAGCAGTTCAAGGACCCTTTCCTACGAGCAGTACTTC.

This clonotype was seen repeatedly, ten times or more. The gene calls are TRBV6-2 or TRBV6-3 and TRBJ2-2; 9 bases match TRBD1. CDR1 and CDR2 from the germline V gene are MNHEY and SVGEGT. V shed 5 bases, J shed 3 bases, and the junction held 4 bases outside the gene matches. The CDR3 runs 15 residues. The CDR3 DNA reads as TGTGCCAGCAGTGTACAGGGGGCGCACACCGGGGAGCTGTTTTTT. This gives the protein CASSVQGAHTGELFF.

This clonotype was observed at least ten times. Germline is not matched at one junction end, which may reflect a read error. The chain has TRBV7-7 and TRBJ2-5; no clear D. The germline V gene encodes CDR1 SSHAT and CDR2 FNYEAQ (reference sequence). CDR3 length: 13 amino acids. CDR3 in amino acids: CASSSTDWETQYF. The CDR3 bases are TGTGCTAGCAGCTCTACGGATTGGGAGACCCAGTACTTC.

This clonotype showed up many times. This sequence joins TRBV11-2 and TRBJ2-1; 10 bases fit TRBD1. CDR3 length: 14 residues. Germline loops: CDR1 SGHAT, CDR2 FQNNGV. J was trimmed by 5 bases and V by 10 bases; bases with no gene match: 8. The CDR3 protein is CATLTGGLHNEQFF. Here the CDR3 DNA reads TGTGCCACCCTGACAGGGGGCCTGCACAATGAGCAGTTCTTC.

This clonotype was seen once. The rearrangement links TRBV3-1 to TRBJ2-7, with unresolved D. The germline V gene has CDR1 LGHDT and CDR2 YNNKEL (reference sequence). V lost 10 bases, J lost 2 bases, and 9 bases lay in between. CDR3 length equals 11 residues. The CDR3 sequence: CATSDPYEQYF. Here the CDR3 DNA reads TGTGCCACCTCGGACCCCTACGAGCAGTACTTC.

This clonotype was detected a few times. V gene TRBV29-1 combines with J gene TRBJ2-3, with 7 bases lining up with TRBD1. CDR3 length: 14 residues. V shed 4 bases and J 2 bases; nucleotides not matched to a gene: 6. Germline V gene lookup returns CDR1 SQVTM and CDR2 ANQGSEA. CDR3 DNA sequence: TGCAGCGTTGTGGGGACAGTAGCCACAGATACGCAGTATTTT. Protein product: CSVVGTVATDTQYF.

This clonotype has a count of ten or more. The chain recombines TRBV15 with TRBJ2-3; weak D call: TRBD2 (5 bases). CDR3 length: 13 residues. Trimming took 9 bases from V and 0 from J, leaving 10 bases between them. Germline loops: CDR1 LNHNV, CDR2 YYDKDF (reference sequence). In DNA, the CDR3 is TGTGCCACACGGACTTCTAGCACAGATACGCAGTATTTT. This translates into CATRTSSTDTQYF. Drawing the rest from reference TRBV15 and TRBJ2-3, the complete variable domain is DAMVIQNPRYQVTQFGKPVTLSCSQTLNHNVMYWYQQKSSQAPKLLFHYYDKDFNNEADTPDNFQSRRPNTSFCFLDIRSPGLGDTAMYLCATRTSSTDTQYFGPGTRLTVL.

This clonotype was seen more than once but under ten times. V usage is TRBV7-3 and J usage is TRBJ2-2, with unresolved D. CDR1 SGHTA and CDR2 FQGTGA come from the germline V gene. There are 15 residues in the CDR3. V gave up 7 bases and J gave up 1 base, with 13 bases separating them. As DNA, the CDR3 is TGTGCCAGCAAACCACGAATGGGGAACACCGGGGAGCTGTTTTTT. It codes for CASKPRMGNTGELFF.

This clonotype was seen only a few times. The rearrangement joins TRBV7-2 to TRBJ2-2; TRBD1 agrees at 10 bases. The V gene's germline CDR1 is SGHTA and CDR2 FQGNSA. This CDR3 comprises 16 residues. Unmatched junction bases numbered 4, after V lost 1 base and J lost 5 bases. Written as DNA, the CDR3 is TGTGCCAGCAGCTTAGTGGACAGGGGGATAACCGGGGAGCTGTTTTTT. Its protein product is CASSLVDRGITGELFF. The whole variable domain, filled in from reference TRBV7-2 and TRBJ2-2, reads GAGVSQSPSNKVTEKGKDVELRCDPISGHTALYWYRQSLGQGLEFLIYFQGNSAPDKSGLPSDRFSAERTGGSVSTLTIQRTQQEDSAVYLCASSLVDRGITGELFFGEGSRLTVL.

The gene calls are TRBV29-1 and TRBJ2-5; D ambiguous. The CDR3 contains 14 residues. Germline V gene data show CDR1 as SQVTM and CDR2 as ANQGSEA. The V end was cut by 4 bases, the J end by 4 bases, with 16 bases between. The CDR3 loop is CSVVGEFSRETQYF. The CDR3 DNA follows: TGCAGCGTTGTTGGGGAATTCTCCCGAGAGACCCAGTACTTC.

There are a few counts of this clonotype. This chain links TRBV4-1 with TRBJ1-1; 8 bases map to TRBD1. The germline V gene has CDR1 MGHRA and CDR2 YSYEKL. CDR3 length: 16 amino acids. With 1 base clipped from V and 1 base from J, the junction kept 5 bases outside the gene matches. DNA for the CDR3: TGCGCCAGCAGCCAAGGGCAGGGGGCAGGGAACACTGAAGCTTTCTTT. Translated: CASSQGQGAGNTEAFF.